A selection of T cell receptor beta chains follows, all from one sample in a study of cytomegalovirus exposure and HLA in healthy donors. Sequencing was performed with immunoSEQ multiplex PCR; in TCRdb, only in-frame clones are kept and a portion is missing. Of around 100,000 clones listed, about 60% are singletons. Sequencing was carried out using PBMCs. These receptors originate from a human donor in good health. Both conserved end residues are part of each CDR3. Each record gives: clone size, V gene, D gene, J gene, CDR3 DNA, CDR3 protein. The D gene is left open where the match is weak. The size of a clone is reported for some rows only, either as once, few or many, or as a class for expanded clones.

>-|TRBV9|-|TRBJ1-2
TGTGCCAGCAGCGTAGAGACAGCAACCTATGGCTACACCTTC
CASSVETATYGYTF
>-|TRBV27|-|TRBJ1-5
TGTGCCAGCAGTTTTCGAGAAAATCAGCCCCAGCATTTT
CASSFRENQPQHF
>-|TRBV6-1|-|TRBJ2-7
TGTGCCAGCAGGGAATACGAGCAGTACTTC
CASREYEQYF
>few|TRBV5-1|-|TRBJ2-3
TGCGCCAGCCCCCCGGGGGGCGGGACCCGACCAGACACAGATACGCAGTATTTT
CASPPGGGTRPDTDTQYF
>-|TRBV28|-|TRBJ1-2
TGTACCAGCAGTATGCCAGGGCGCGGCTACACCTTC
CTSSMPGRGYTF
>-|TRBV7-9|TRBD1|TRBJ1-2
TGTGCCAGCAGCTTAGCAGGACAGGGCGAGTCAGATTACACCTTC
CASSLAGQGESDYTF
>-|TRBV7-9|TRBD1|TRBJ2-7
TGTGCCAGCAGCTTCATCGGGACAGGGGTCGACGAGCAGTACTTC
CASSFIGTGVDEQYF
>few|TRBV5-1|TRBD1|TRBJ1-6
TGCGCCAGCAGCACAAACAGGGGAAGGAATTCACCCCTCCACTTT
CASSTNRGRNSPLHF
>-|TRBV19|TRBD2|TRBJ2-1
TGTGCCAGTTCGCTAGCGGGAGTGGTCAATGAGCAGTTCTTC
CASSLAGVVNEQFF
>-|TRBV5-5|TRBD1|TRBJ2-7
TGTGCCAGCAGCTTGGCTGGGACAGGGAAGTCCTACGAGCAGTACTTC
CASSLAGTGKSYEQYF